This record looks at one T cell receptor beta chain sequence and its context. The sample belongs to a study of CD8 T cells in Susac syndrome. V was cut by 0 bases and J by 11 bases, with 19 bases left in between. Germline V gene sequence: CDR1 DFQATT, CDR2 SNEGSKA (reference sequence). This CDR3 is built from 14 residues. RNA amounts of roughly 0.45 to 1 ug underwent reverse transcription with random hexamers. Using its own MiXCR run on the immunoSEQ multiplex PCR reads, TCRdb lists one record per CDR3 protein. The sample shows 150,000 to 200,000 distinct CDR3 sequences, 85% to 95% of them seen only once.

This sequence was found in a human donor in good health. Sequencing input: CD4+ T cells from PBMCs. The V gene is TRBV20-1, the J gene TRBJ1-1, with D perhaps TRBD1 (5 bases). CDR3 residues: CSARDGRGAGWAFF. Written as DNA, the CDR3 is TGCAGTGCTAGAGATGGGAGAGGGGCGGGATGGGCTTTCTTT.